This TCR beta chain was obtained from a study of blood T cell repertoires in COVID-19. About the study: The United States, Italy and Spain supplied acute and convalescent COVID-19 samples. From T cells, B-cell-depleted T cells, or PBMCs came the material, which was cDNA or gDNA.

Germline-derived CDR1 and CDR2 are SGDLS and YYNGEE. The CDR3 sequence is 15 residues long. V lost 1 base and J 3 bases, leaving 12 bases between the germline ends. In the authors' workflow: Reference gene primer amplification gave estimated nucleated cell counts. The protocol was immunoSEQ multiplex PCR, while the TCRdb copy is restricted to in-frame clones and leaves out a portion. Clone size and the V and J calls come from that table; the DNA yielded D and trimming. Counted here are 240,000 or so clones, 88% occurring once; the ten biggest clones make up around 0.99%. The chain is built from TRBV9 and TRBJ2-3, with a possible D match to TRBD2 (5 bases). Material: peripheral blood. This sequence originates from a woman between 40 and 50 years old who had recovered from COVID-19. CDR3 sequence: CASSVREGQTDTQYF. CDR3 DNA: TGTGCCAGCAGCGTACGGGAAGGCCAGACAGATACGCAGTATTTT.